The 30 T cell receptor beta chains listed next were all sequenced from one sample in a study of shared clonotypes between healthy human individuals. Generated by immunoSEQ multiplex PCR, the TCRdb table keeps only in-frame clones and is missing some. Of around 2.1 million clones detected, under 95% appear once; the ten largest clones hold more than 1.5%. As defined, naive CD8 cells were CD45RO-negative and positively selected for CCR7, with terminally differentiated effector memory CD45RA+ cells excluded. Sample: naive CD8+ T cells from PBMCs. The receptors here all came from a man younger than 35 in good health. Some clones in this sample may be carry-over from other donors' samples.

The J gene is TRBJ1-3, the V gene TRBV11-3; weak D call: TRBD1 (5 bases). The V end lost 3 bases, the J end lost 2 bases, and 11 bases lay between the germline ends. In germline, CDR1 is SGHNT, CDR2 YENEEA. The CDR3 consists of 15 residues. CDR3 amino acids: CASSFNTGPGNTIYF. CDR3 DNA: TGTGCCAGCAGCTTCAATACAGGCCCTGGAAACACCATATATTTT. The full variable domain, in which reference TRBV11-3 and TRBJ1-3 provide the parts outside the CDR3, is EAGVVQSPRYKIIEKKQPVAFWCNPISGHNTLYWYLQNLGQGPELLIRYENEEAVDDSQLPKDRFSAERLKGVDSTLKIQPAELGDSAVYLCASSFNTGPGNTIYFGEGSWLTVV.

This chain joins TRBV27 and TRBJ2-5; TRBD1 agrees at 8 bases. Germline V gene lookup returns CDR1 MNHEY and CDR2 SMNVEV (reference sequence). This CDR3 spans 13 amino acids. Trimming at V came to 10 bases and at J to 4 bases, leaving 8 bases not matched to a gene. The CDR3 is CATTPDRGETQYF. The CDR3 nucleotides read TGTGCCACGACTCCAGACAGGGGAGAGACCCAGTACTTC.

This chain joins TRBV27 and TRBJ2-1; D remains unclear. V lost 0 bases and J lost 5, with 8 bases in between. In germline, CDR1 is MNHEY, CDR2 SMNVEV (reference sequence). CDR3 length equals 14 residues. The CDR3, as DNA: TGTGCCAGCAGTTTATCTGACTTCAACAATGAGCAGTTCTTC. Protein product: CASSLSDFNNEQFF.

V usage is TRBV4-3 and J usage is TRBJ2-3; possibly TRBD2 for D (6 bases). V was trimmed by 1 base and J by 5 bases, leaving 16 bases between them. The CDR3 is 16 amino acids. Germline CDR1 is LGHNA and CDR2 is YSLEER. CDR3 in amino acids: CASSQGLVGAGDTQYF. The CDR3 bases are TGCGCCAGCAGCCAAGGACTAGTAGGGGCAGGAGATACGCAGTATTTT.

The chain is built from TRBV9 and TRBJ1-2; D perhaps matches TRBD1 (6 bases). The CDR3 length is 14 residues. Germline-derived CDR1 and CDR2 are SGDLS and YYNGEE. The ends were cut back, 3 bases at V and 2 bases at J, with 11 bases in the middle. The CDR3 region is CASSGPGQNYGYTF. The DNA for the CDR3 is TGTGCCAGCAGCGGACCTGGACAGAACTATGGCTACACCTTC.

This chain uses TRBV4-3 with TRBJ1-1; 12 bases fit TRBD1. V trimming: 1 base; J trimming: 11 bases; junction bases outside the gene matches: 8. The V gene's germline CDR1 is LGHNA and CDR2 YSLEER. The CDR3 contains 15 residues. The CDR3 reads CASSQVGTGGFGAFF. The CDR3 DNA sequence: TGCGCCAGCAGCCAAGTGGGGACAGGGGGCTTTGGTGCTTTCTTT.

Points on this clone: Other nucleotide sequences from this sample produce the same CDR3. The genes are TRBV27 and TRBJ2-7; no firm D call. Trimming pared 5 bases from V and 0 bases from J, leaving 8 bases between. There are 13 residues in the CDR3. From germline, CDR1 is MNHEY and CDR2 SMNVEV (reference sequence). The CDR3 spells CASSPRSSYEQYF. DNA for the CDR3: TGTGCCAGCAGTCCACGGAGCTCCTACGAGCAGTACTTC.

This sequence joins TRBV15 and TRBJ2-7; TRBD2 agrees at 9 bases. The CDR3 totals 15 residues. Germline assignment: CDR1 LNHNV and CDR2 YYDKDF (reference sequence). Trimming took 5 bases from V and 2 from J; bases not matched to a gene: 7. The CDR3 loop reads CATSGEGGRAYEQYF. CDR3 sequence (DNA): TGTGCCACCAGCGGGGAGGGCGGGAGGGCCTACGAGCAGTACTTC.

The J gene is TRBJ2-2, the V gene TRBV29-1; D is possibly TRBD1 or TRBD2 (5 bases each). Trimming removed 7 bases from V and 7 bases from J, with 22 bases in between. CDR3 length: 15 amino acids. CDR1 and CDR2 (germline): SQVTM, ANQGSEA. CDR3 DNA: TGCAGCGCCCCGCCGGGGACCTACCCCCTCGGGGAGCTGTTTTTT. As protein: CSAPPGTYPLGELFF.

V usage is TRBV10-3 and J usage is TRBJ2-7, with a weak D call TRBD2 (6 bases). V gave up 0 bases and J gave up 7 bases, with 13 bases separating them. This CDR3 spans 14 amino acids. The germline V gene encodes CDR1 ENHRY and CDR2 SYGVKD. CDR3 in amino acids: CAISESAGRGEQYF. CDR3 DNA sequence: TGTGCCATCAGTGAGTCGGCGGGGCGGGGTGAGCAGTACTTC.

CDR3 nucleotide sequence: TGTGCCTGGAGTACCCGGGACAGGGGCTACGAGCAGTACTTC. As protein: CAWSTRDRGYEQYF. The chain recombines TRBV30 with TRBJ2-7, with 10 bases matching TRBD1. Trimming cost V 2 bases and J 3 bases; bases outside gene matches: 4. CDR1 GTSNPN and CDR2 SVGIG come from the germline V gene (reference sequence). The CDR3 covers 14 residues.

This rearrangement joins TRBV9 to TRBJ1-2; D perhaps matches TRBD1 (6 bases). Trimming pared 0 bases from V and 5 bases from J, leaving 11 bases between. Per the germline V gene, CDR1 is SGDLS and CDR2 is YYNGEE. The CDR3 is 14 amino acids. CDR3 sequence reads: CASSVGSGAYGYTF. In DNA form, the CDR3 reads TGTGCCAGCAGCGTAGGGTCAGGGGCATATGGCTACACCTTC.

This clone appeared a single time. The V call is TRBV5-1, the J call TRBJ2-1, with TRBD2 matching over 12 bases. The CDR3 spans 14 residues. CDR1 is SGHRS, CDR2 YFSETQ, per germline. V lost 3 bases, J lost 7 bases, and 2 bases stayed unmatched. The CDR3 DNA reads TGCGCCAGCAGCTGGCTAGCGGGAGGGAATGAGCAGTTCTTC. Its protein is CASSWLAGGNEQFF.

In this sample, this clone turned up once. This sequence joins TRBV7-8 and TRBJ1-2, with a possible D match to TRBD1 (6 bases). V was cut by 4 bases and J by 4 bases, with 19 bases left in between. This CDR3 has 16 residues. Germline V CDR1 and CDR2: SGHVS, FQNEAQ. The chain's CDR3 is CASSSQDRREIYGYTF. In nucleotides, the CDR3 is TGTGCCAGCAGCTCACAAGACAGGCGGGAGATCTATGGCTACACCTTC.

V gene TRBV29-1 combines with J gene TRBJ1-2; 7 bases align to TRBD1. The CDR3 is 15 residues long. V lost 4 bases and J lost 5; bases outside the gene matches: 13. Germline-derived CDR1 and CDR2 are SQVTM and ANQGSEA. Written as DNA, the CDR3 is TGCAGCGTTGGAAGACAGGGCCAGAGAATATATGGCTACACCTTC. Amino acid sequence: CSVGRQGQRIYGYTF.

With regard to this clone: Other nucleotide sequences from this sample produce the same CDR3. The V and J genes are TRBV6-6 and TRBJ2-7; D gene unclear. V was shortened by 0 bases and J by 2 bases, with 5 bases between the two germline ends. CDR1 MNHNY and CDR2 SVGAGI come from the germline V gene (reference sequence). CDR3 length equals 13 residues. CDR3 DNA sequence: TGTGCCAGCAGTTACTCTGGACCCTACGAGCAGTACTTC. Protein: CASSYSGPYEQYF.

This chain uses TRBV28 with TRBJ1-2; D is ambiguous. The CDR3 extends over 11 amino acids. V lost 6 bases and J lost 6, with 8 bases in between. The germline gives CDR1 MDHEN, CDR2 SYDVKM. The CDR3 sequence: CASSRIDGYTF. CDR3 in DNA: TGTGCCAGCAGCCGGATAGATGGCTACACCTTC.

The rearrangement uses TRBV10-3 and TRBJ2-1, with 10 positions matching TRBD2. CDR1 and CDR2 (germline): ENHRY, SYGVKD. The trim removed 10 bases at V and 13 bases at J, leaving 13 bases unmatched. CDR3 length: 13 residues. The CDR3 bases are TGTGCCACTTCTAGCGGGAGTGAGTGGACCCAGTTCTTC. Its translation: CATSSGSEWTQFF.

This clone was seen a handful of times. The V call is TRBV15, the J call TRBJ1-1; no clear D gene. V dropped 3 bases and J dropped 8 bases, with 13 bases sitting between them. The CDR3 covers 13 residues. The germline V gene has CDR1 LNHNV and CDR2 YYDKDF (reference sequence). The CDR3 loop is CATSSHGPSEAFF. CDR3 coding DNA: TGTGCCACCAGCAGCCACGGACCCTCAGAAGCTTTCTTT.

This chain joins TRBV15 and TRBJ2-7; the D call may be TRBD1 or TRBD2 (5 bases each). CDR3 size: 15 residues. The germline CDR1 and CDR2 sequences are LNHNV and YYDKDF (reference sequence). Between the trimmed V and J ends, which lost 0 bases and 2 bases, there was a span of 11 bases. The CDR3 reads CATSRDARDPYEQYF. The CDR3, as DNA: TGTGCCACCAGCAGAGATGCCCGGGACCCCTACGAGCAGTACTTC.

This rearrangement joins TRBV28 to TRBJ2-7; 10 positions agree with TRBD2. Germline lookup yields CDR1 MDHEN and CDR2 SYDVKM. Trimming at V came to 5 bases and at J to 4 bases, leaving 5 bases not matched to a gene. There are 14 residues in the CDR3. CDR3 amino acids: CASSASSGGYEQYF. CDR3 nucleotide sequence: TGTGCCAGCAGTGCGTCTAGCGGGGGTTACGAGCAGTACTTC.

V usage is TRBV5-5 and J usage is TRBJ1-5, with 7 positions matching TRBD1. Germline-derived CDR1 and CDR2 are SGHKS and YYEKEE (reference sequence). CDR3 length equals 14 residues. The ends lost 0 bases at V and 7 bases at J; junction bases unmatched: 4. CDR3 DNA sequence: TGTGCCAGCAGCTTGGTAGGGGGCCGGCAGCCCCAGCATTTT. Encoded protein: CASSLVGGRQPQHF.

This chain connects TRBV19 to TRBJ1-2, with D possibly matching TRBD1 (5 bases). The V and J ends lost 5 bases and 1 base respectively, with 11 bases between them. Per the germline V gene, CDR1 is LNHDA and CDR2 is SQIVND (reference sequence). The CDR3 sequence is 14 residues long. CDR3 residues: CASSGREVNYGYTF. CDR3 nucleotide sequence: TGTGCCAGTAGTGGCAGGGAAGTTAACTATGGCTACACCTTC.

For this clone: Additional DNA sequences in this sample encode the identical CDR3. The chain couples TRBV28 to TRBJ2-3; the D is unclear. V lost 5 bases, J lost 6 bases, and 9 bases lay in between. This CDR3 region has 12 residues. The V gene's germline CDR1 is MDHEN and CDR2 SYDVKM. For the CDR3, the DNA is TGTGCCAGCAGTCTCAGTGTGGATACGCAGTATTTT. Its protein product is CASSLSVDTQYF.

J is TRBJ2-7 and V is TRBV7-9; 7 bases align to TRBD1. Germline trimming cut 5 bases from V and 1 base from J; bases unmatched to any gene: 8. Germline CDR1 is SEHNR and CDR2 is FQNEAQ (reference sequence). The CDR3 length is 15 residues. The CDR3 reads CASSPTETGSYEQYF. The CDR3 DNA reads as TGTGCCAGCAGCCCGACCGAGACAGGGTCCTACGAGCAGTACTTC.

CDR3: CAWSVWPSGSPNEQFF. DNA for the CDR3: TGTGCCTGGAGTGTTTGGCCTAGCGGGAGTCCCAATGAGCAGTTCTTC. The genes are TRBV30 and TRBJ2-1; TRBD2 matches at 10 bases. Unmatched junction bases numbered 8, after V lost 0 bases and J lost 6 bases. Germline assignment: CDR1 GTSNPN and CDR2 SVGIG (reference sequence). This CDR3 contains 16 residues.

This chain links TRBV2 with TRBJ1-1; no reliable D call. The CDR3 runs to 17 residues. CDR1 is SNHLY and CDR2 is FYNNEI in the germline V gene. Between the trimmed V and J ends, which lost 3 bases and 1 base, there was a span of 18 bases. The CDR3 DNA is TGTGCCAGCAGTGATATGGCCCACGGATTTGAGAACACTGAAGCTTTCTTT. The encoded protein is CASSDMAHGFENTEAFF.

V is TRBV5-1 and J is TRBJ2-5; 7 bases agree with TRBD1. This CDR3 spans 15 amino acids. Germline V lookup: CDR1 SGHRS, CDR2 YFSETQ. The junction had 8 bases not matched to a gene; V was cut back by 5 bases and J by 1 base. In DNA, the CDR3 is TGCGCCAGCAGGCCCCCGGGACAGTCCCAAGAGACCCAGTACTTC. Its translation is CASRPPGQSQETQYF. Full variable domain (rest looked up from reference TRBV5-1 and TRBJ2-5): KAGVTQTPRYLIKTRGQQVTLSCSPISGHRSVSWYQQTPGQGLQFLFEYFSETQRNKGNFPGRFSGRQFSNSRSEMNVSTLELGDSALYLCASRPPGQSQETQYFGPGTRLLVL.

V is TRBV15 and J is TRBJ1-3; D is unresolved. The germline V gene has CDR1 LNHNV and CDR2 YYDKDF (reference sequence). The CDR3 runs 16 residues. Trimming removed 1 base at V and 0 bases at J, with 10 bases between. CDR3 coding DNA: TGTGCCACCAGCAGAGGTTTTGGGCCCTCTGGAAACACCATATATTTT. Encoded protein: CATSRGFGPSGNTIYF.

The genes are TRBV4-3 and TRBJ1-5; a weak D match, TRBD1 (5 bases). Germline V CDR1 and CDR2: LGHNA, YSLEER. V was cut by 0 bases and J by 4 bases, with 10 bases left in between. This CDR3 comprises 15 residues. CDR3 DNA: TGCGCCAGCAGCCAAGAGGCAGGGAGTAATCAGCCCCAGCATTTT. Protein sequence: CASSQEAGSNQPQHF.